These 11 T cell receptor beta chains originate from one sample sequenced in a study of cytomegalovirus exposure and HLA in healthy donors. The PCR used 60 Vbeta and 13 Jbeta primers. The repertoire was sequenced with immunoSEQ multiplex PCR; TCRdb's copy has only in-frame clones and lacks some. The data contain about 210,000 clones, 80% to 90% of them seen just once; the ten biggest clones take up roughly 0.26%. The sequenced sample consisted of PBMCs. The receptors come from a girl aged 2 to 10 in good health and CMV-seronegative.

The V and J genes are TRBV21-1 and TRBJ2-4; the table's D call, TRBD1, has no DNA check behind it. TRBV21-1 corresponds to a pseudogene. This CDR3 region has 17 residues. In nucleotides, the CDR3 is TGTGCCAGCAGCAAACCGCAGGGGGCATCAGCCAAAAACATTCAGTACTTC. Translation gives CASSKPQGASAKNIQYF.

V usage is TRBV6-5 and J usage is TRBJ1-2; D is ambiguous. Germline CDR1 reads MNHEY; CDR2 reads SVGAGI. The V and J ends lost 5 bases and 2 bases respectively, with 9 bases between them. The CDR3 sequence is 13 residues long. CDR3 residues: CASSRTYNYGYTF. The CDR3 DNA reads TGTGCCAGCAGTAGGACTTACAACTATGGCTACACCTTC.

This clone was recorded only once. CDR3: CASTFGGTSGGYEQYF. CDR3 DNA sequence: TGTGCCAGCACGTTCGGAGGGACTAGCGGGGGGTACGAGCAGTACTTC. The rearrangement links TRBV2 to TRBJ2-7; 15 nucleotides match TRBD2. CDR1 and CDR2 (germline): SNHLY, FYNNEI. The CDR3 length is 16 residues. Trimming cost V 7 bases and J 4 bases; bases outside gene matches: 8.

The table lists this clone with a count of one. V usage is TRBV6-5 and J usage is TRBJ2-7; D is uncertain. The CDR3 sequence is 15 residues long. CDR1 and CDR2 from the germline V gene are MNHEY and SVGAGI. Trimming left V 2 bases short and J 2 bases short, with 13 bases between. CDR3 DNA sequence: TGTGCCAGCAGTTACGGTAGCCCCCCCGCCTACGAGCAGTACTTC. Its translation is CASSYGSPPAYEQYF.

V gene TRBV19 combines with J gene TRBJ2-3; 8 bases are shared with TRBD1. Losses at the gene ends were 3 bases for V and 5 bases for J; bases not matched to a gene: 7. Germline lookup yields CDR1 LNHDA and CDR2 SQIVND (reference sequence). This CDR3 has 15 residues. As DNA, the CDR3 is TGTGCCAGTAGTATGGCGGACAGGGTGGAAGATACGCAGTATTTT. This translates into CASSMADRVEDTQYF.

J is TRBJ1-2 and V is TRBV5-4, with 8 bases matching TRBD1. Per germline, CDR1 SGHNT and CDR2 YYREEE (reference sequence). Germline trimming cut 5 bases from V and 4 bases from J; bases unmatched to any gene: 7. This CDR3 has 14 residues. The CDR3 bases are TGTGCCAGCAGTCCCGGACAGGGTTTCTATGGCTACACCTTC. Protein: CASSPGQGFYGYTF. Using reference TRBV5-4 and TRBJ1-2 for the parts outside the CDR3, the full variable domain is ETGVTQSPTHLIKTRGQQVTLRCSSQSGHNTVSWYQQALGQGPQFIFQYYREEENGRGNFPPRFSGLQFPNYSSELNVNALELDDSALYLCASSPGQGFYGYTFGSGTRLTVV.

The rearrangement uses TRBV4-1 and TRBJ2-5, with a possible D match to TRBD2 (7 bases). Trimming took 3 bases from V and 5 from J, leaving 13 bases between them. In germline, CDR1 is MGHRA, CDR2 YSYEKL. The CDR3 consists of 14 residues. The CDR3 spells CASSQGGAGETQYF. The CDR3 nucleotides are TGCGCCAGCAGCCAGGGGGGGGCCGGGGAGACCCAGTACTTC.

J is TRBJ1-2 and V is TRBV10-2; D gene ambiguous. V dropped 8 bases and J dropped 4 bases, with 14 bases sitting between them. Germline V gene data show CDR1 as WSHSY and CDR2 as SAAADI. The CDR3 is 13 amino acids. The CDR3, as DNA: TGCGCCAGCGGCTATCGTCGGGGCTATGGCTACACCTTC. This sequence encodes CASGYRRGYGYTF.

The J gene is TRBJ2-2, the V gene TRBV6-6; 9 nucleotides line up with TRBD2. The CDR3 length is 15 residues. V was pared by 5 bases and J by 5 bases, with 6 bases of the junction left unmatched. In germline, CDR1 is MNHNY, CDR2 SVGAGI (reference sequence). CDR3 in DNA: TGTGCCAGCAGTGATAGCGGGAGCGGGACCGGGGAGCTGTTTTTT. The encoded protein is CASSDSGSGTGELFF.

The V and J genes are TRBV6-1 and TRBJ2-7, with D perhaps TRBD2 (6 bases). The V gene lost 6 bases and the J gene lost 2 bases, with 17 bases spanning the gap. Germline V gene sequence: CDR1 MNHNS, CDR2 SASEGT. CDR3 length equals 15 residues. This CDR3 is CASRETYGGAYEQYF. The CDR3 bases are TGTGCCAGCAGAGAGACGTACGGGGGTGCCTACGAGCAGTACTTC.

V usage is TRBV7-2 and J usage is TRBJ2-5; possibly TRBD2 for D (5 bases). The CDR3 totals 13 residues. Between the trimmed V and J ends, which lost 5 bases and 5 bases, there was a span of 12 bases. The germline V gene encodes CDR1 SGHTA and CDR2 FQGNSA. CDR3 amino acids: CASSLPVAETQYF. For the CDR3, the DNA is TGTGCCAGCAGCCTCCCCGTAGCGGAGACCCAGTACTTC. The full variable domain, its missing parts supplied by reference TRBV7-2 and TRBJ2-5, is GAGVSQSPSNKVTEKGKDVELRCDPISGHTALYWYRQSLGQGLEFLIYFQGNSAPDKSGLPSDRFSAERTGGSVSTLTIQRTQQEDSAVYLCASSLPVAETQYFGPGTRLLVL.